Each of the 28 T cell receptor beta chains below was sequenced from the same sample in a study of T cell responses to AZD1222 COVID-19 vaccine (dated by TCRdb to the early 2020s). The library was built by means of the immunoSEQ multiplex PCR assay. In its TCRdb copy, this immuneACCESS table keeps in-frame sequences only and misses some clones. Where compared with another copy, unresolved V genes explain less than half of these, and the others have no known cause. For this sample there are about 79,000 clones; 80% to 90% appear just once. Around 30% of the sample is held by the ten biggest clonotypes. The label giving this sample's time point can be read as: about 28 days (+/-7) after the second vaccine dose. This material consisted of peripheral blood, taken 28 days after the second AZD1222 dose. These receptors originate from an adult who received the AZD1222 COVID-19 vaccine.

The chain has TRBV11-2 and TRBJ2-7, with D possibly being TRBD1 (5 bases). The CDR3 spans 10 residues. V lost 10 bases, J lost 3 bases, and 7 bases lay in between. The germline gives CDR1 SGHAT, CDR2 FQNNGV. CDR3 protein: CAIQVYEQYF. For the CDR3, the DNA is TGTGCCATACAGGTCTACGAGCAGTACTTC.

The rearrangement uses TRBV5-1 and TRBJ2-7, with a tentative D call TRBD1 (6 bases). The CDR3 extends over 12 amino acids. V was shortened by 3 bases and J by 3 bases, with 7 bases between the two germline ends. Looked up from germline, CDR1 is SGHRS and CDR2 is YFSETQ. This CDR3 is CASSWDNYEQYF. The CDR3 nucleotides are TGCGCCAGCAGCTGGGACAACTACGAGCAGTACTTC.

This clone was detected only a few times. V usage is TRBV11-2 and J usage is TRBJ2-3, with TRBD2 matching over 7 bases. The V gene end was trimmed by 5 bases and the J gene end by 5 bases; junction bases not matched to a gene: 7. The CDR3 is 14 residues long. Germline-derived CDR1 and CDR2 are SGHAT and FQNNGV. The CDR3 spells CASSRAVAGDTQYF. The CDR3 DNA reads as TGTGCCAGCAGCAGGGCGGTAGCGGGAGATACGCAGTATTTT.

The chain uses TRBV6-5 and TRBJ1-5; the match to TRBD1 covers 9 bases. There are 14 residues in the CDR3. Germline CDR1 and CDR2: MNHEY and SVGAGI. Trimming removed 8 bases from V and 2 bases from J; junction bases left unmatched: 4. CDR3 sequence: CASVTGGGNQPQHF. The CDR3 nucleotides read TGTGCCAGCGTTACAGGGGGCGGCAATCAGCCCCAGCATTTT.

V usage is TRBV27 and J usage is TRBJ2-1, with D uncertain. Germline V lookup: CDR1 MNHEY, CDR2 SMNVEV (reference sequence). V lost 0 bases to trimming and J lost 13 bases, with 10 bases between them. There are 12 residues in the CDR3. CDR3 in amino acids: CASSLSGNVQFF. CDR3 DNA sequence: TGTGCCAGCAGTTTATCAGGGAACGTACAGTTCTTC.

The chain recombines TRBV7-9 with TRBJ2-7; 7 nucleotides match TRBD2. The CDR3 contains 13 residues. V was clipped by 5 bases and J by 6 bases; unmatched bases: 7. Germline-derived CDR1 and CDR2 are SEHNR and FQNEAQ (reference sequence). The CDR3 reads CASSTSETLEQYF. CDR3 bases: TGTGCCAGCAGCACTAGCGAAACTCTCGAGCAGTACTTC.

The chain links TRBV7-2 to TRBJ1-6; D gene uncertain. Trimming shortened V by 4 bases and J by 10 bases, and 11 bases separated the two germline ends. The CDR3 contains 13 residues. Germline V gene lookup returns CDR1 SGHTA and CDR2 FQGNSA. This CDR3 is CASSSFTLSPLHF. The CDR3 DNA follows: TGTGCCAGCAGCTCCTTCACACTCTCACCCCTCCACTTT.

J is TRBJ1-2 and V is TRBV24-1; TRBD1 aligns across 9 bases. CDR3 size: 15 residues. CDR1 is KGHDR and CDR2 is SFDVKD in the germline V gene. V shed 3 bases and J 8 bases; nucleotides not matched to a gene: 9. CDR3 sequence reads: CATSDPWRGQGGYTF. The CDR3 region has the DNA TGTGCCACCAGTGATCCGTGGCGAGGACAGGGGGGCTACACCTTC.

In this sample, this clone turned up once. The chain uses TRBV18 and TRBJ2-7; a weak D match, TRBD2 (5 bases). The V gene lost 2 bases and the J gene lost 0 bases, with 5 bases spanning the gap. Germline V gene data show CDR1 as KGHSH and CDR2 as LQKENI. The CDR3 extends over 13 amino acids. The CDR3, as DNA: TGTGCCAGCTCACCAGGGAGCTCCTACGAGCAGTACTTC. This codes for CASSPGSSYEQYF.

There are a few counts of this clone. The chain combines TRBV28 with TRBJ2-7, with D possibly matching TRBD2 (6 bases). CDR1 and CDR2 (germline): MDHEN, SYDVKM. The CDR3 sequence is 16 residues long. Between the trimmed V and J ends, which lost 3 bases and 0 bases, there was a span of 15 bases. The CDR3 sequence: CASSFGTSTISYEQYF. The CDR3 DNA sequence: TGTGCCAGCAGTTTCGGAACTAGCACCATCTCCTACGAGCAGTACTTC.

This clone was found a few times. The genes are TRBV2 and TRBJ1-1; no clear D. V lost 7 bases and J 1 base, leaving 16 bases between the germline ends. The CDR3 has 15 amino acids. The germline V gene encodes CDR1 SNHLY and CDR2 FYNNEI. CDR3 loop: CASTPGRQANTEAFF. The CDR3 nucleotides read TGTGCCAGCACCCCCGGAAGGCAGGCGAACACTGAAGCTTTCTTT.

J is TRBJ2-5 and V is TRBV19, with D possibly matching TRBD1 (5 bases). Looked up from germline, CDR1 is LNHDA and CDR2 is SQIVND (reference sequence). The CDR3 is 14 residues long. V was pared by 1 base and J by 2 bases, with 8 bases between. The CDR3 protein is CASSIGGQQETQYF. DNA of the CDR3: TGTGCCAGTAGTATAGGGGGCCAACAAGAGACCCAGTACTTC.

The chain combines TRBV6-5 with TRBJ2-1; D unresolved. This CDR3 comprises 11 residues. Trimming cost V 1 base and J 6 bases, with 1 base left between them. In germline, CDR1 is MNHEY, CDR2 SVGAGI. The CDR3 loop reads CASSYFNEQFF. CDR3 DNA: TGTGCCAGCAGTTACTTCAATGAGCAGTTCTTC.

This chain connects TRBV5-1 to TRBJ1-1; tentatively, D is TRBD1 (5 bases). Germline V lookup: CDR1 SGHRS, CDR2 YFSETQ. There are 16 residues in the CDR3. V lost 0 bases and J 5 bases, leaving 17 bases between the germline ends. The CDR3 region has the DNA TGCGCCAGCAGCTTGGCACCTTTCGGACACCCGACTGAAGCTTTCTTT. Translated: CASSLAPFGHPTEAFF.

This chain links TRBV30 with TRBJ1-2, with TRBD1 as a possible D gene (5 bases). Germline loops: CDR1 GTSNPN, CDR2 SVGIG (reference sequence). The ends were cut back, 8 bases at V and 8 bases at J, with 15 bases in the middle. The CDR3 runs to 11 residues. CDR3 DNA sequence: TGTGCCCTTGGGACCTCGACGGGCTACACCTTC. This encodes CALGTSTGYTF.

This sequence joins TRBV7-6 and TRBJ2-1; D gene uncertain. Germline loops: CDR1 SGHVS, CDR2 FNYEAQ. Trimming took off 5 bases at V and 6 bases at J, with 14 bases between the two ends. The CDR3 contains 14 residues. The CDR3, as DNA: TGTGCCAGCAGCCTCCGCGGTGGCGGCAATGAGCAGTTCTTC. This encodes CASSLRGGGNEQFF.

The rearrangement uses TRBV27 and TRBJ2-7; a possible D gene is TRBD2 (5 bases). The CDR3 consists of 14 residues. The V end lost 2 bases, the J end lost 1 base, and 9 bases lay between the germline ends. Germline V CDR1 and CDR2: MNHEY, SMNVEV (reference sequence). The CDR3 here is CASSLERESYEQYF. The CDR3 DNA reads TGTGCCAGCAGTTTAGAGAGGGAATCCTACGAGCAGTACTTC.

This clone was detected only once. V gene TRBV10-3 combines with J gene TRBJ2-2, with D perhaps matching TRBD1 (5 bases). Germline CDR1 is ENHRY and CDR2 is SYGVKD. V dropped 2 bases and J dropped 6 bases, with 7 bases sitting between them. The CDR3 totals 13 residues. The CDR3 region is CAISEGAPGELFF. The CDR3 DNA follows: TGTGCCATCAGTGAGGGGGCCCCCGGGGAGCTGTTTTTT.

This chain links TRBV3-1 (or the pseudogene TRBV3-2) with TRBJ2-1, with D possibly TRBD2 on 5 matching bases. CDR1 is LGHDT and CDR2 is YNNKEL in the germline V gene (reference sequence). V was shortened by 0 bases and J by 0 bases, with 9 bases between the two germline ends. CDR3 size: 16 residues. CDR3 in amino acids: CASSQEPGSSYNEQFF. The CDR3 DNA is TGTGCCAGCAGCCAAGAACCGGGGAGCTCCTACAATGAGCAGTTCTTC.

The gene calls are TRBV4-3 and TRBJ2-7; a possible D gene is TRBD1 (7 bases). In germline, CDR1 is LGHNA, CDR2 YSLEER. Trimming pared 3 bases from V and 0 bases from J, leaving 21 bases between. This CDR3 is 18 amino acids long. The CDR3 spells CASSQSVTGDGSSYEQYF. As DNA, the CDR3 is TGCGCCAGCAGCCAGAGCGTTACAGGGGACGGGAGCTCCTACGAGCAGTACTTC.

The chain uses TRBV5-6 and TRBJ2-1; D is perhaps TRBD2 (6 bases). The CDR3 extends over 17 amino acids. The ends were cut back, 3 bases at V and 7 bases at J, with 23 bases in the middle. The V gene's germline CDR1 is SGHDT and CDR2 YYEEEE. CDR3 nucleotides: TGTGCCAGCAGCTCATCCCACCAAACGGGAGCATGGAATGAGCAGTTCTTC. This gives the protein CASSSSHQTGAWNEQFF.

The J gene is TRBJ2-2, the V gene TRBV7-9; 7 nucleotides match TRBD2. Per germline, CDR1 SEHNR and CDR2 FQNEAQ (reference sequence). V trimming: 4 bases; J trimming: 3 bases; junction bases outside the gene matches: 5. The CDR3 sequence is 15 residues long. The CDR3: CASSSGLQYTGELFF. The CDR3 DNA sequence: TGTGCCAGCAGCTCGGGACTACAGTACACCGGGGAGCTGTTTTTT.

This chain joins TRBV5-1 and TRBJ1-4; D gene uncertain. V lost 4 bases and J lost 0, with 7 bases in between. This CDR3 spans 14 amino acids. The germline CDR1 and CDR2 sequences are SGHRS and YFSETQ. This CDR3 is CASSVGATNEKLFF. CDR3 DNA sequence: TGCGCCAGCAGCGTTGGTGCAACTAATGAAAAACTGTTTTTT.

This chain uses TRBV14 with TRBJ2-1; TRBD1 aligns across 9 bases. The trim removed 3 bases at V and 8 bases at J, leaving 11 bases unmatched. The germline CDR1 and CDR2 sequences are SGHDN and FVKESK. The length of the CDR3 is 16 residues. This CDR3 reads CASSQPGQGLDDEQFF. The DNA for the CDR3 is TGTGCCAGCAGCCAGCCGGGACAGGGTCTCGACGATGAGCAGTTCTTC. The full variable domain, rest sourced from reference TRBV14 and TRBJ2-1, is EAGVTQFPSHSVIEKGQTVTLRCDPISGHDNLYWYRRVMGKEIKFLLHFVKESKQDESGMPNNRFLAERTGGTYSTLKVQPAELEDSGVYFCASSQPGQGLDDEQFFGPGTRLTVL.

V gene TRBV5-4 combines with J gene TRBJ2-7; no reliable D call. Germline V lookup: CDR1 SGHNT, CDR2 YYREEE (reference sequence). The length of the CDR3 is 15 residues. V was shortened by 5 bases and J by 0 bases, with 15 bases between the two germline ends. The CDR3 loop is CASSDAGINSYEQYF. The CDR3 DNA reads as TGTGCCAGCAGTGACGCCGGAATAAACTCCTACGAGCAGTACTTC.

V and J are TRBV4-1 and TRBJ2-7, with 8 nucleotides matching TRBD2. Germline CDR1 reads MGHRA; CDR2 reads YSYEKL. The trim removed 1 base at V and 1 base at J, leaving 3 bases unmatched. The CDR3 has 15 amino acids. The CDR3 spells CASSQVTSGSYEQYF. For the CDR3, the DNA is TGCGCCAGCAGCCAAGTTACTAGCGGATCCTACGAGCAGTACTTC.

This sequence joins TRBV7-9 and TRBJ2-1; 10 bases agree with TRBD2. The V and J ends lost 5 bases and 7 bases, in that order; junction bases with no gene match: 8. The CDR3 consists of 15 residues. Germline CDR1 is SEHNR and CDR2 is FQNEAQ (reference sequence). DNA of the CDR3: TGTGCCAGCAGCCGGCTAGCGGGAGAGGAAAATGAGCAGTTCTTC. Translation: CASSRLAGEENEQFF.

The V call is TRBV6-2 or TRBV6-3, the J call TRBJ1-5; D is uncertain. The CDR3 runs to 18 residues. V was trimmed by 0 bases and J by 2 bases, leaving 17 bases between them. The germline gives CDR1 MNHEY, CDR2 SVGEGT. CDR3 DNA sequence: TGTGCCAGCAGTTACTCCCCAGACCCCGGTTCTGGCAATCAGCCCCAGCATTTT. It yields the protein CASSYSPDPGSGNQPQHF.